This TCR beta chain came from a study of CD8 T cells in ankylosing spondylitis. The CDR3 is 14 amino acids. V was trimmed by 1 base and J by 5 bases, leaving 11 bases between them. Germline V gene sequence: CDR1 LGHDT, CDR2 YNNKEL (reference sequence). This clonotype was recorded many times. TCR beta libraries were made by quantitative 5'-RACE with molecular barcodes. TCRdb recomputed calls from the 5' RACE reads with MiXCR, one row per CDR3 protein. Here the sample spans 180,000 or so distinct CDR3 sequences, approximately 10% being singletons. The V call is TRBV3-1, the J call TRBJ2-5; perhaps D is TRBD1 or TRBD2 (6 bases each). Sequencing was done on a sample of blood, either unsorted or a sorted T cell fraction (not recorded which). This clonotype was sampled from a male donor with ankylosing spondylitis or in good health (not recorded which). Written as DNA, the CDR3 is TGTGCCAGCAGCCAAGTAGGGGGGAGTGAGACCCAGTACTTC. Its translation is CASSQVGGSETQYF.